Listed below are T cell receptor beta chains from one sample, sequenced in a study of cytomegalovirus exposure and HLA in healthy donors. TCRdb keeps only in-frame clones here, not all; method: immunoSEQ multiplex PCR. Of 210,000 or so clones listed, roughly 90% are singletons. The sequenced material came from PBMCs. These receptors originate from a young woman in good health and CMV-seronegative. Each CDR3 is given with its conserved first and last residue. The order of the fields is V gene, clone size, D gene, J gene, CDR3 DNA, CDR3 protein. The D gene is left open where the match is weak. Clone size is shown for a subset of rows, as once, few, many or a class of expanded clone.

v_call: TRBV5-1
clone_size: few
d_call: TRBD1
j_call: TRBJ2-7
cdr3_nt: TGCGCCAGCAGCTTCGGACAGGGTACGTCCTACGAGCAGTACTTC
cdr3_aa: CASSFGQGTSYEQYF

v_call: TRBV4-3
clone_size: NA
d_call: TRBD2
j_call: TRBJ2-1
cdr3_nt: TGCGCCAGCAGCCAACTAGCGGGGGGGCGAAATGAGCAGTTCTTC
cdr3_aa: CASSQLAGGRNEQFF

v_call: TRBV5-4
clone_size: NA
d_call: TRBD1
j_call: TRBJ1-2
cdr3_nt: TGTGCCAGCAGACAGGGGGGGAGTCATGGCTACACCTTC
cdr3_aa: CASRQGGSHGYTF

v_call: TRBV27
clone_size: once
d_call: NA
j_call: TRBJ1-2
cdr3_nt: TGTGCCAGCAGTTGGCGGGGGAACTATGGCTACACCTTC
cdr3_aa: CASSWRGNYGYTF

v_call: TRBV6-5
clone_size: once
d_call: TRBD1
j_call: TRBJ1-6
cdr3_nt: TGTGCCAGCAGCCTCCGACAGGGGTCACCCCTCCACTTT
cdr3_aa: CASSLRQGSPLHF

v_call: TRBV27
clone_size: NA
d_call: NA
j_call: TRBJ1-5
cdr3_nt: TGTGCCAGCGGCTCCCAGGGGCGTAATCAGCCCCAGCATTTT
cdr3_aa: CASGSQGRNQPQHF

v_call: TRBV7-8
clone_size: NA
d_call: NA
j_call: TRBJ2-1
cdr3_nt: TGTGCCAGCAGGACCCTTACAGGTAACTCCTACAATGAGCAGTTCTTC
cdr3_aa: CASRTLTGNSYNEQFF

v_call: TRBV5-1
clone_size: NA
d_call: NA
j_call: TRBJ1-5
cdr3_nt: TGCGCCAGCAGCGTAGGGCCTGGGGGGGGTCAGCCCCAGCATTTT
cdr3_aa: CASSVGPGGGQPQHF

v_call: TRBV6-5
clone_size: few
d_call: TRBD1
j_call: TRBJ2-6
cdr3_nt: TGTGCCAGCAGGACAGGGTCTGGGGCCAACGTCCTGACTTTC
cdr3_aa: CASRTGSGANVLTF

v_call: TRBV14
clone_size: few
d_call: NA
j_call: TRBJ2-1
cdr3_nt: TGTGCCAGCGGGCTCTCACTAGTCCATGAGCAGTTCTTC
cdr3_aa: CASGLSLVHEQFF

v_call: TRBV27
clone_size: once
d_call: TRBD1
j_call: TRBJ2-3
cdr3_nt: TGTGCCAGCAGTATCCTAGACAGGGTGGGAGATACGCAGTATTTT
cdr3_aa: CASSILDRVGDTQYF

v_call: TRBV6-1
clone_size: NA
d_call: NA
j_call: TRBJ1-2
cdr3_nt: TGTGCCAGCAGTATTTCCGGGGTCTATGGCTACACCTTC
cdr3_aa: CASSISGVYGYTF

v_call: TRBV5-4
clone_size: NA
d_call: TRBD2
j_call: TRBJ2-1
cdr3_nt: TGTGCCAGCAGCTTGTCAGTAGCGGGAGAGGCCCACAATGAGCAGTTCTTC
cdr3_aa: CASSLSVAGEAHNEQFF

v_call: TRBV5-4
clone_size: NA
d_call: TRBD1
j_call: TRBJ2-1
cdr3_nt: TGTGCCAGCAGCTTGCTGCAGGGGGAAAACAATGAGCAGTTCTTC
cdr3_aa: CASSLLQGENNEQFF

v_call: TRBV5-6
clone_size: few
d_call: TRBD1
j_call: TRBJ2-7
cdr3_nt: TGTGCCAGCAGCACGCTCGGACAGGCCCTTTACGAGCAGTACTTC
cdr3_aa: CASSTLGQALYEQYF

v_call: TRBV9
clone_size: few
d_call: NA
j_call: TRBJ2-5
cdr3_nt: TGTGCCAGCAGCGTGCGGACAGAAGAGACCCAGTACTTC
cdr3_aa: CASSVRTEETQYF

v_call: TRBV4-3
clone_size: NA
d_call: TRBD1
j_call: TRBJ1-2
cdr3_nt: TGCGCCAGCAGCCTTGGACAGGGTTCCGCGAATGTCTACACCTTC
cdr3_aa: CASSLGQGSANVYTF